This entry concerns a single TCR beta chain. Its target antigen remains unknown. There are no base qualities to consult, and no much larger clone falls within one base. The library was generated by the immunoSEQ multiplex PCR assay. For the multiplex PCR, a mixture combining 60 forward primers for TCR Vbeta segments and 13 reverse primers for TCR Jbeta segments was used. Amplification of the CDR3 region of rearranged TCR beta genes was performed with a multiplex PCR assay on genomic DNA. On the Illumina HiSeq System, the amplified TCR beta libraries were sequenced as 87-base-pair reads. The published analysis was carried out like this. In a later analysis, tens of millions of unique TCR beta chains were counted across the 500 to 850 repertoires, and approximately 9.9 million of these chains were shared by at least two donors. A nearest-neighbor algorithm error-corrected the raw reads and collapsed the reads into unique sequences, merging closely related sequences to remove PCR and sequencing errors. CDR3 sequences were aligned to IMGT reference sequences to assign V, D and J gene segments. For a sequence to be retained, a match of at least six nucleotides to both a V gene segment and a J gene segment was required. A rearrangement was called productive if the CDR3 had no stop codons and remained in frame with V and J, and every other rearrangement was called non-productive. Following IMGT convention, CDR3 was defined as the stretch from the second conserved V-encoded cysteine to the conserved J-encoded phenylalanine. The earlier analysis of 500 to 650 of the donors excluded any sequence lacking an unambiguous match to a single V gene segment. An earlier analysis of under 750 of the donors called V segments functional above 56.7% productive rearrangements and segregating when the between-donor standard deviation exceeded 5%. A statistical classification framework was built for diagnosing cytomegalovirus status from the catalog of TCR beta chain sequences. V and J gene assignment, in a later analysis, came from comparing TCR nucleotide sequences with IMGT/GENE-DB human TR gene sequences. A later analysis assigned CDR3 sequences and most-parsimonious VDJ recombination scenarios with the TCRdist pipeline. In a later analysis, each TCR beta chain was defined by its CDR3 amino acid sequence together with its V-gene family, and reads lacking a unique V-gene family were excluded. A later analysis removed 592 highly shared, low-generation-probability nucleotide sequences to deal with suspected cross-contamination and a sequencing artifact. For each public chain, a later analysis derived a clonal expansion index from normalized ranks of inferred template counts within each repertoire. In a later analysis, generation probabilities were computed with a VDJ recombination model fitted to out-of-frame rearrangements, and the resulting probabilities were checked against IGoR. In a later analysis, hypergeometric tests were used to score TCR-TCR, TCR-HLA and TCR-CMV co-occurrence, with a repertoire-size bias correction applied to TCR pairs. To estimate false discovery rates, a later analysis permuted the HLA or CMV assignments 20 times. In a later analysis, co-occurring TCRs were grouped using DBSCAN, and TCRdist sequence similarity was added for clustering within HLA-allele-positive subsets. Repertoires with fewer than 30,000 or more than 120,000 public chains, plus five repertoires with anomalous nucleotide sharing, were excluded from co-occurrence clustering. Sourced from immuneACCESS, this table was stored by TCRdb with only in-frame sequences that have V and J called. A share of the clones is absent; for the studies checked, an unresolved V gene accounts for under half, and the remainder has no known explanation. V, J and clone size are those of that table, while D and trimming were read from the DNA. The sample has about 83,000 clones on record, roughly 79% of them singletons. The ten largest clones capture around 1.9% of the sample.

The sample is drawn from a study of cytomegalovirus exposure and HLA in healthy donors (dated by TCRdb to 2016 to 2017). For context, the study as a whole: In an earlier analysis of 450 to 750 of the donors, 250 to 300 Gb of sequence data and 90 million to 130 million unique TCR beta sequences from approximately 180 million T cells were reported. Rather than using new phenotypic data, the later analysis identified candidate immune exposures from TCR beta sequences and from how often those sequences occurred across donors. All discovery cohort repertoires had been generated using a single sequencing platform. An early release covering around 630 HLA-typed donors comprised about 290 gigabases of sequencing data and approximately 80 million unique TCR sequences. Among about 410 genotyped donors of the cohort, an average of approximately 240,000 unique TCR beta nucleotide sequences was sequenced per donor, of which about 20% were non-productive. In an earlier analysis of around 540 of the donors, high-throughput TCR beta sequencing was used to judge whether each TCR beta V gene segment behaved as functional or pseudogenic. Typing coverage differed by locus: A, B, C, DRB1 and DQB1 were typed in roughly 629-630 donors, DQA1 in approximately 520, DPA1 in roughly 590, and DPB1 in 450 to 480. A few DR-DQ haplotypes were treated as single units for association and clustering because of strong linkage in the cohort. In addition to the first cohort of 666 subjects, a separate validation cohort of 130 or so different subjects was used. HLA typing included class I and class II loci at four-digit resolution. Of the 300 to 500 genotyped donors, over 80% were placed in the genetic ancestry cluster associated with self-reported Caucasian donors. A later analysis re-examined previously published TCR beta repertoires from 600 to 700 donors and added high-resolution HLA genotyping to investigate patterns of TCR occurrence. Using immunosequencing, the study profiled T cell repertoires from 500 to 800 subjects and related those repertoires to cytomegalovirus serostatus. Genome-wide SNP genotypes for about 65% of the roughly 670 donors were used in a later genetic analysis, which treated that subset as a discovery cohort. To predict cytomegalovirus infection status, the study combined high-throughput TCR immunosequencing, statistical association of individual TCRs with disease status, and machine learning. The study aimed to test whether cataloging public T cell receptors could reveal signatures of past pathogen exposure. Donor age, sex, ethnicity and CMV serostatus were compiled alongside the repertoire data. Study-wide conclusions, independent of this receptor: A further reported finding was that TCR beta sequences accurately predicted the HLA-A and HLA-B alleles for most subjects in the first cohort. In a later analysis, 16,951 TCR beta sequences were associated with specific HLA alleles at a false discovery rate of 0.05. The cohort was sequenced for TCR beta chains only, and without alpha or paired-chain data the features that could be detected were limited. The sequencing pipeline was judged likely to have produced a cluster of highly shared sequence variants as a technical artifact. Cytomegalovirus status was reported to be diagnosed by the classifier with high specificity and sensitivity in both the original and validation cohorts. According to a later analysis, most CMV-associated TCR beta chains appeared to be HLA-restricted, and the HLA associations seemed to be driven largely by CMV exposure. Correlated functional status among segregating V segments might be attributable to linkage disequilibrium, but an unknown experimental factor could not be ruled out. V-gene and J-gene trimming of TCR beta chains was associated with a missense DCLRE1C variant in a later genetic analysis, and the association was replicated in an independent cohort. In a later analysis, the rate of TCR association differed among HLA loci, with DRB1 alleles having the most associated TCRs and HLA-C alleles having the fewest. In an earlier analysis of about 600 of the donors, most TCR beta V segments appeared in productive rearrangements about 87% or about 30% of the time, broadly matching IMGT annotations. According to a later analysis, parvovirus B19, influenza, CMV and Epstein-Barr virus appeared linked to several top co-occurrence clusters. Because some donors lacked HLA typing at each locus, the association tests relied only on the typed subset. Because counts were too low, around 18 rarely observed V segments, including chromosome 9 orphons, were left out of the earlier analysis of about 620 of the donors. In vitro tests confirmed that a few of the cytomegalovirus-associated TCR beta chains recognize cytomegalovirus antigens. The presence/absence analyses assumed that sequencing depth was roughly uniform across donors, and that assumption may not be true. According to a later genetic analysis, donors in an Asian-associated ancestry cluster had fewer N-insertions in productive TCRs than the approximately 670-donor mean. Across donors, most TCR sequences were observed very rarely, whereas some public TCRs were present in many individuals. CMV serostatus was the only immune exposure information available for the cohort. According to the authors, the approach could potentially be generalized to other disease states and immunological phenotypes. In the study, some 180 TCR beta chains were listed as associated with cytomegalovirus. Compared with equally common non-associated chains, HLA-associated TCR beta chains in a later analysis were more clonally expanded and had lower generation probabilities. Strong co-occurrence of HLA alleles, especially DR and DQ, made assigning TCR associations to individual alleles difficult.

In total, 666 healthy bone marrow donors made up the cohort. At the time of sampling, every cohort member was nominally healthy, though immune exposures that went unrecorded were likely present. The donor tested CMV seronegative, placing the donor among the 350 or so seronegative members of the cohort. Each donor provided a peripheral blood sample, and peripheral blood mononuclear cells were used for TCR beta sequencing. The Qiagen DNeasy Blood Extraction Kit was used to extract genomic DNA from the blood cell samples. Sequenced input: PBMCs. The sequence derives from a woman aged 25-40 years in good health and CMV-seronegative.

The CDR3 in this case is CASSPRNYGYTF. The DNA sequence is TGTGCCAGCAGTCCCAGGAACTATGGCTACACCTTC. The chain joins TRBV6-6 to TRBJ1-2, with no D gene named confidently. Cut back by 5 bases and 2 bases, the V and J ends lie 6 bases apart. The germline V gene (reference sequence) sets CDR1 to MNHNY and CDR2 to SVGAGI. The CDR3 goes from the cysteine to the phenylalanine over 12 residues. The entry retains the CDR3 DNA only, 36 bases that are in frame from base 1.